The clone carrying this T cell receptor (beta chain) was seen ten or more times. Its matching antigen is unknown. The data were taken from a study of T cells in Graves' hyperthyroidism and ophthalmopathy. Each patient was aged 18 to 65 and had newly diagnosed hyperthyroidism of under 2 months' duration. Germline values: CDR1 SQVTM, CDR2 ANQGSEA. This CDR3 contains 9 residues. Trimming cost V 6 bases and J 6 bases, with 5 bases left between them. General study results and limits: A 13 V-J model separated ophthalmopathy from stable hyperthyroidism.

Researchers amplified the TCR beta CDR3 regions from RNA transcripts. RT-PCR in the first round (using the HTBI primer set) targeted the TCR CDR3. MiXCR was run by TCRdb on the multiplex PCR reads, yielding one entry per CDR3 protein. The sample has 600,000 or so distinct CDR3 sequences; about 45% are singletons. This chain joins TRBV29-1 and TRBJ1-2; D not certain. The source of this sequence is a woman aged 18 to 35 with Graves' hyperthyroidism. Material: peripheral blood or thyroid tissue (not recorded which). The CDR3 DNA reads as TGCAGCGTGAGAGATGGCTACACCTTC. It codes for CSVRDGYTF.